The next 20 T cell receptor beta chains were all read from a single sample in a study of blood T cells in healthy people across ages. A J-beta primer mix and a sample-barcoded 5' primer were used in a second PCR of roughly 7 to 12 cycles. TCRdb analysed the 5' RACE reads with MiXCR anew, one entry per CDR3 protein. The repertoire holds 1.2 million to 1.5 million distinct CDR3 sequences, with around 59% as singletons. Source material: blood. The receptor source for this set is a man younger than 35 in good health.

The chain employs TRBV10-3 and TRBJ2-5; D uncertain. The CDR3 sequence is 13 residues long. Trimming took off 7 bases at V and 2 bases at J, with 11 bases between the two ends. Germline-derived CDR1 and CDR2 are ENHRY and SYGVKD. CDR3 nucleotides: TGTGCCATCAAGTCCGGATCACAAGAGACCCAGTACTTC. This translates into CAIKSGSQETQYF.

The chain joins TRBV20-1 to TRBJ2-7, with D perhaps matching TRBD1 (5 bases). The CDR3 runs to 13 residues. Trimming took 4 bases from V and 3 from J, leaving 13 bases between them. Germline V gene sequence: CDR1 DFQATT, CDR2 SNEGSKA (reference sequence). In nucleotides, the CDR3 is TGCAGTGCTACTCCGGACACGGACTACGAGCAGTACTTC. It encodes CSATPDTDYEQYF.

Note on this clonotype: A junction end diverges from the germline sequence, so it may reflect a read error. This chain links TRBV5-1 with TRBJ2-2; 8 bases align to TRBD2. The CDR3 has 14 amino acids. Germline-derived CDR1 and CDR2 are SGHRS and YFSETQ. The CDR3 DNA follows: TGCGCCAGCAGCGGGGGACTAGTTAGCGGGGAGTTGTTTTTT. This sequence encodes CASSGGLVSGELFF.

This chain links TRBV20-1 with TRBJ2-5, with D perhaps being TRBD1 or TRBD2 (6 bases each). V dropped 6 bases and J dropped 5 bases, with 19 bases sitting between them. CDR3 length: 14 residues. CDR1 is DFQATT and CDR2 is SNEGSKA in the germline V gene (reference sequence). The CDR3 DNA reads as TGCAGTGCCCCCGGGACGGGGGCCATGGAGACCCAGTACTTC. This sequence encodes CSAPGTGAMETQYF.

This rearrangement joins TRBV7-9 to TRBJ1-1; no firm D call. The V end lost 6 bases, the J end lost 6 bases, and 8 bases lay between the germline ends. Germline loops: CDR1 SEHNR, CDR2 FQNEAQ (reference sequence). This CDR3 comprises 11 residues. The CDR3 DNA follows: TGTGCCAGCAGAAACGGCGCTGAAGCTTTCTTT. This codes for CASRNGAEAFF. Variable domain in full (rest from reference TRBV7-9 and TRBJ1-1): DTGVSQNPRHKITKRGQNVTFRCDPISEHNRLYWYRQTLGQGPEFLTYFQNEAQLEKSRLLSDRFSAERPKGSFSTLEIQRTEQGDSAMYLCASRNGAEAFFGQGTRLTVV.

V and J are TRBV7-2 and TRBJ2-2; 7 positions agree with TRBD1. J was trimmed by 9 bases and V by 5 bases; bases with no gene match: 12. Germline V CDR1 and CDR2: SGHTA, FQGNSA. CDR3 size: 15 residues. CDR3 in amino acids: CASSPYRGQLRELFF. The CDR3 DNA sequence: TGTGCCAGCAGCCCGTATCGGGGACAGCTCAGGGAGCTGTTTTTT.

CDR3 coding DNA: TGTGCCAGCATAGGTGGGGGGCTGCGAGAGACCCAGTACTTC. This encodes CASIGGGLRETQYF. V is TRBV7-9 and J is TRBJ2-5, with D possibly called TRBD1 or TRBD2 (6 bases each). V shed 7 bases and J shed 4 bases, with 16 bases lying between them. The CDR3 has 14 residues. The germline gives CDR1 SEHNR, CDR2 FQNEAQ (reference sequence).

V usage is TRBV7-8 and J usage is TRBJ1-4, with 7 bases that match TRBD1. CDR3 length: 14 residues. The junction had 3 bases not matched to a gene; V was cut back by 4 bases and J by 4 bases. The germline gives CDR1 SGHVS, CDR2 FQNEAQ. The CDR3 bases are TGTGCCAGCAGCTCCACAGGGGATAATGAAAAACTGTTTTTT. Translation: CASSSTGDNEKLFF.

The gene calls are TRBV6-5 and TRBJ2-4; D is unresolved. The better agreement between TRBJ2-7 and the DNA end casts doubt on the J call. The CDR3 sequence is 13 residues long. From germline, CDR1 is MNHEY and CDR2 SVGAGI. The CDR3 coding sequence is TGTGCCAGCAGTTACGGGTTCACCTACGAGCAGTACTTC. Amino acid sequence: CASSYGFTYEQYF.

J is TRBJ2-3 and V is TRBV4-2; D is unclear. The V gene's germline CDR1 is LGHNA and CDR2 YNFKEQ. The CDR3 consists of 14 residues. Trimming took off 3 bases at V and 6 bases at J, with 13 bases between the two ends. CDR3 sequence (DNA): TGTGCCAGCAGCCATATAGGGCCCGAGGATACGCAGTATTTT. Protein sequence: CASSHIGPEDTQYF.

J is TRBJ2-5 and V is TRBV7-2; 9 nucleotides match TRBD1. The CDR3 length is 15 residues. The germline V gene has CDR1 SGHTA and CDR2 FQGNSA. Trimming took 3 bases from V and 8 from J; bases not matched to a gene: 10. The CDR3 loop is CASSFTPGTGKTQYF. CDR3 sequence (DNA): TGTGCCAGCAGCTTTACACCAGGGACAGGGAAAACCCAGTACTTC.

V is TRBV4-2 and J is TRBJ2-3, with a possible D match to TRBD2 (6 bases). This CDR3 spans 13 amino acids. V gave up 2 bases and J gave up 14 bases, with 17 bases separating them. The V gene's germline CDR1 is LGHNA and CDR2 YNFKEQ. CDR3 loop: CASSQPTGTAMYF. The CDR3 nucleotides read TGTGCCAGCAGCCAACCTACCGGGACTGCAATGTATTTT.

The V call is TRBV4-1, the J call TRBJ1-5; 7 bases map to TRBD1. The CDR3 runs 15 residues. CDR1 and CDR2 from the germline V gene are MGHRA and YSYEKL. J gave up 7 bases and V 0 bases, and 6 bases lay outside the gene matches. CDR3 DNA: TGCGCCAGCAGCCAAGATCCGGGACAGTACCAGCCCCAGCATTTT. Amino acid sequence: CASSQDPGQYQPQHF.

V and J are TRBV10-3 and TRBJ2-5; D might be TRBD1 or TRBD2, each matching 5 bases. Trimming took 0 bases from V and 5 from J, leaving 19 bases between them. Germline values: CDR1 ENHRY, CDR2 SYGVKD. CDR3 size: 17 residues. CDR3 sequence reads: CAISESGGGRKGETQYF. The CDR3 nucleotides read TGTGCCATCAGTGAGTCCGGTGGGGGACGAAAGGGGGAGACCCAGTACTTC.

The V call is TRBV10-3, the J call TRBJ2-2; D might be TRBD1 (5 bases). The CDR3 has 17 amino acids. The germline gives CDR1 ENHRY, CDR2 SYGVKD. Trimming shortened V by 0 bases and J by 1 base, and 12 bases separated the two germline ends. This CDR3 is CAISESGRGGNTGELFF. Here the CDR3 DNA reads TGTGCCATCAGTGAGTCCGGAAGGGGCGGGAACACCGGGGAGCTGTTTTTT.

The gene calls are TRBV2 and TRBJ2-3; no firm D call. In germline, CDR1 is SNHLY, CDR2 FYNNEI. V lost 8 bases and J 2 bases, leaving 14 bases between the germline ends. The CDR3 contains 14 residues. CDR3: CASGLWGFTDTQYF. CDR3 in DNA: TGTGCCAGCGGTCTATGGGGTTTCACAGATACGCAGTATTTT.

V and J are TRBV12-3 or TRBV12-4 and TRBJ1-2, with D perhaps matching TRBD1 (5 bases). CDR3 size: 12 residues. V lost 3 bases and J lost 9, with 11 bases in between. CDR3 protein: CASSLGGRSYTF. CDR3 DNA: TGTGCCAGCAGTTTGGGGGGGAGAAGCTACACCTTC.

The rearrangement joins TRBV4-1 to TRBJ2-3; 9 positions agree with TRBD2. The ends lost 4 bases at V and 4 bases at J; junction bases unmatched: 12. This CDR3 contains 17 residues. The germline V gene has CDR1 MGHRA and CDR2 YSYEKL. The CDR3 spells CASSRKERGAGADTQYF. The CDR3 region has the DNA TGCGCCAGCAGCCGGAAAGAGCGGGGGGCCGGAGCAGATACGCAGTATTTT.

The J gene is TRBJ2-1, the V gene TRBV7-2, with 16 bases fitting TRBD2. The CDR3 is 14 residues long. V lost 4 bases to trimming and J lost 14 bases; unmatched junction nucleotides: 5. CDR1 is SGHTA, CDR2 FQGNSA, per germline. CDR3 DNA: TGTGCCAGCAGCTGGGGACTAGCGGGAGGGAGAGAGTTCTTC. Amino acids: CASSWGLAGGREFF.

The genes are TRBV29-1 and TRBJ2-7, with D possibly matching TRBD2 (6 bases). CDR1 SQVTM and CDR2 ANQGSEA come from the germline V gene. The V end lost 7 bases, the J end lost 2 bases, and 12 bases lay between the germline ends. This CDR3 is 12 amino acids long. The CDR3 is CSAGGMAYEQYF. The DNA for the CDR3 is TGCAGCGCTGGGGGGATGGCCTACGAGCAGTACTTC.